This is a list of T cell receptor beta chains from one sample in a study of blood T cell repertoires in COVID-19. The assay was immunoSEQ multiplex PCR, and TCRdb's table has in-frame clones only and misses some. The sample carries approximately 220,000 clones, less than 90% recorded once. The sample was PBMCs or T cells enriched from blood (not recorded which). The receptors originated from a woman aged 25 to 39 who had recovered from COVID-19. Both conserved end residues are part of each CDR3.

V gene: TRBV9; CDR3 length: 16; CDR3 protein: CASSVAGQGRPYGYTF
V gene: TRBV7-2; CDR3 length: 17; CDR3 protein: CASSLAGRFANTGELFF
V gene: TRBV29-1; CDR3 length: 15; CDR3 protein: CSAEYTGSGYGGYTF
V gene: TRBV6-1; CDR3 length: 16; CDR3 protein: CASSGLGGGGTDTQYF
V gene: TRBV9; CDR3 length: 15; CDR3 protein: CASSVEPGGFGEQFF
V gene: TRBV7-3; CDR3 length: 15; CDR3 protein: CASSLEAGGPDTQYF
V gene: TRBV18; CDR3 length: 14; CDR3 protein: CASSPRGRENIQYF
V gene: TRBV7-8; CDR3 length: 15; CDR3 protein: CASSSGVGGSTEAFF
V gene: TRBV5-1; CDR3 length: 15; CDR3 protein: CASSLGGRVTTEAFF
V gene: TRBV4-3; CDR3 length: 15; CDR3 protein: CASSPGTGGDQPQHF
V gene: TRBV4-1; CDR3 length: 15; CDR3 protein: CASSHPIGAAYEQYF
V gene: TRBV10-2; CDR3 length: 15; CDR3 protein: CASSGGRNSNQPQHF
V gene: TRBV5-8; CDR3 length: 16; CDR3 protein: CASSGDREGSTGELFF
V gene: TRBV3-1/TRBV3-2; CDR3 length: 16; CDR3 protein: CASSQAMTGGKETQYF
V gene: TRBV29-1; CDR3 length: 13; CDR3 protein: CSAQGSMNTEAFF
V gene: TRBV11-2; CDR3 length: 13; CDR3 protein: CASSFTTGETQYF
V gene: TRBV7-6; CDR3 length: 18; CDR3 protein: CASSLAIGLADVYNEQFF
V gene: TRBV2; CDR3 length: 16; CDR3 protein: CAAQVSTGAVGTEAFF
V gene: TRBV10-3; CDR3 length: 15; CDR3 protein: CAISEVVGLYNEQFF
V gene: TRBV19; CDR3 length: 13; CDR3 protein: CASSWGVGAEAFF
V gene: TRBV4-1; CDR3 length: 15; CDR3 protein: CASKGGNRGPYGYTF
V gene: TRBV18; CDR3 length: 13; CDR3 protein: CASSGRQDTEAFF
V gene: TRBV4-2; CDR3 length: 13; CDR3 protein: CASSQGTTYGYTF
V gene: TRBV5-6; CDR3 length: 15; CDR3 protein: CASSLPFSVDYGYTF
V gene: TRBV5-5; CDR3 length: 14; CDR3 protein: CASSLAQGEQPQHF
V gene: TRBV5-4; CDR3 length: 12; CDR3 protein: CASSQAGDTQYF
V gene: TRBV13; CDR3 length: 13; CDR3 protein: CASSLVGGEKLFF
V gene: TRBV6-5; CDR3 length: 15; CDR3 protein: CASRLLLNSNQPQHF
V gene: TRBV9; CDR3 length: 14; CDR3 protein: CASSGGTGRNTIYF
V gene: TRBV18; CDR3 length: 16; CDR3 protein: CASSLTPGDSGNTIYF
V gene: TRBV19; CDR3 length: 15; CDR3 protein: CASSMARGSNTEAFF
V gene: TRBV2; CDR3 length: 14; CDR3 protein: CASSTGTEGNTIYF
V gene: TRBV27; CDR3 length: 13; CDR3 protein: CASSQLRGGVIHF
V gene: TRBV15; CDR3 length: 12; CDR3 protein: CATSRGAETQYF
V gene: TRBV2; CDR3 length: 12; CDR3 protein: CASGRGDQPQHF
V gene: TRBV6-5; CDR3 length: 13; CDR3 protein: CASRRWEGEKLFF
V gene: TRBV11-1; CDR3 length: 14; CDR3 protein: CASSLNRVLNEQFF
V gene: TRBV6-5; CDR3 length: 13; CDR3 protein: CASRTGGNTEAFF
V gene: TRBV5-4; CDR3 length: 14; CDR3 protein: CASSFLDGSYGYTF
V gene: TRBV11-2; CDR3 length: 15; CDR3 protein: CASSFSGVPYNEQFF
V gene: TRBV18; CDR3 length: 15; CDR3 protein: CASSPVSTAYNEQFF
V gene: TRBV10-3; CDR3 length: 15; CDR3 protein: CAISDVSRPNYGYTF
V gene: TRBV5-5; CDR3 length: 14; CDR3 protein: CASSSLQAQETQYF
V gene: TRBV7-2; CDR3 length: 15; CDR3 protein: CASSILAGEHNEQFF
V gene: TRBV7-2; CDR3 length: 15; CDR3 protein: CASSPTGPYNSPLHF
V gene: TRBV19; CDR3 length: 16; CDR3 protein: CASSKGTGERNTEAFF
V gene: TRBV5-1; CDR3 length: 17; CDR3 protein: CASSWTGISSGANVLTF
V gene: TRBV6-5; CDR3 length: 14; CDR3 protein: CASGKTGIGNTIYF
V gene: TRBV3-1/TRBV3-2; CDR3 length: 13; CDR3 protein: CASSPQGWQPQHF
V gene: TRBV27; CDR3 length: 14; CDR3 protein: CASSSWGGKETQYF
V gene: TRBV10-3; CDR3 length: 12; CDR3 protein: CAIRGNYNEQFF
V gene: TRBV6-5; CDR3 length: 15; CDR3 protein: CASSRNRQDTDTQYF
V gene: TRBV11-3; CDR3 length: 14; CDR3 protein: CASSLRQGRNEQFF
V gene: TRBV7-2; CDR3 length: 13; CDR3 protein: CASSPGGVGPTFF
V gene: TRBV18; CDR3 length: 15; CDR3 protein: CASSPRKTDYNEQFF
V gene: TRBV6-5; CDR3 length: 14; CDR3 protein: CASSVTGSGSPLHF
V gene: TRBV4-2; CDR3 length: 17; CDR3 protein: CASSQDPGQGANEKLFF
V gene: TRBV6-5; CDR3 length: 14; CDR3 protein: CASRQVQGSYEQYF
V gene: TRBV21-1; CDR3 length: 10; CDR3 protein: CASSPAEAFF
V gene: TRBV6-5; CDR3 length: 13; CDR3 protein: CASSSSNREKLFF